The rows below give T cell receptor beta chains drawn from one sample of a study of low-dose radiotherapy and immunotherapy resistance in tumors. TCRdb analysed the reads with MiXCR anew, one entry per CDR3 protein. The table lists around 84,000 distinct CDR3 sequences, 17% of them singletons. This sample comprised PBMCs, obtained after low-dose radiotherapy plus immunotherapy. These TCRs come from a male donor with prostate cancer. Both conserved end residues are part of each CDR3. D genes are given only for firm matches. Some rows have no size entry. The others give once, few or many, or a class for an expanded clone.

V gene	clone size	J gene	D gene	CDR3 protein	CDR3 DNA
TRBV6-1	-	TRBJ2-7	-	CASSEQSERTYEQYF	TGTGCCAGCAGTGAACAGAGCGAGCGGACCTACGAGCAGTACTTC
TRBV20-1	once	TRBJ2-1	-	CSARRASYNEQFF	TGCAGTGCTAGAAGGGCATCGTACAATGAGCAGTTCTTC
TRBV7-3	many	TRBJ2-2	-	CASSLRGGPGELFF	TGTGCCAGCAGCTTAAGAGGGGGTCCCGGGGAGCTGTTTTTT
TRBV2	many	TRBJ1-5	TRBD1	CASGDRASNQPQHF	TGTGCCAGCGGGGACAGGGCAAGCAATCAGCCCCAGCATTTT
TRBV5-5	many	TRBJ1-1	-	CASSWAGSNTEAFF	TGTGCCAGCAGCTGGGCAGGGTCAAACACTGAAGCTTTCTTT
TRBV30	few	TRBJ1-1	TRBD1	CAWRRQGADTEAFF	TGTGCCTGGAGACGACAGGGGGCGGACACTGAAGCTTTCTTT
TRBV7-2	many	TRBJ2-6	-	CASSFKGGNGGANVLTF	TGTGCCAGCAGCTTTAAGGGAGGAAATGGTGGGGCCAACGTCCTGACTTTC
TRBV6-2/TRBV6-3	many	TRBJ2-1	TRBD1	CASPATGGSYNEQFF	TGTGCCAGCCCGGCTACAGGGGGTTCCTACAATGAGCAGTTCTTC
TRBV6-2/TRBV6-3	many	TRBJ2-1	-	CASSVSSSPYNEQFF	TGTGCCAGCAGTGTATCGAGCAGTCCCTACAATGAGCAGTTCTTC
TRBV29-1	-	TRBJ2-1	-	CSVTLPGSNEQFF	TGCAGCGTTACCCTGCCCGGGAGCAATGAGCAGTTCTTC
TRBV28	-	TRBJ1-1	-	CASSFGGGTMNTEAFF	TGTGCCAGCAGTTTCGGGGGGGGCACCATGAACACTGAAGCTTTCTTT
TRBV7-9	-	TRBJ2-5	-	CASSLGTGSHTGEQETQYF	TGTGCCAGCAGCTTAGGCACCGGGAGCCACACCGGGGAGCAAGAGACCCAGTACTTC
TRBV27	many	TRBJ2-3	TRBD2	CASSLTSGRLGTQYF	TGTGCCAGCAGTCTGACTAGCGGGAGGCTCGGTACGCAGTATTTT
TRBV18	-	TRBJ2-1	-	CASSEPGRGEQFF	TGTGCCAGCTCAGAACCGGGACGTGGTGAGCAGTTCTTC
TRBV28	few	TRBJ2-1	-	CASSFSGPSYNEQFF	TGTGCCAGCAGTTTCTCAGGACCCTCTTACAATGAGCAGTTCTTC
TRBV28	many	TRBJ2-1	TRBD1	CASSLPRQGVSNEQFF	TGTGCCAGCAGTTTACCAAGACAGGGGGTGAGCAATGAGCAGTTCTTC
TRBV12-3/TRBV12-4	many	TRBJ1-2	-	CASTIIQAFGYGYTF	TGTGCCAGCACCATAATACAGGCGTTTGGGTATGGCTACACCTTC
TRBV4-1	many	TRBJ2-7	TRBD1	CASSQGRQGYEQYF	TGCGCCAGCAGCCAAGGGAGACAGGGTTACGAGCAGTACTTC
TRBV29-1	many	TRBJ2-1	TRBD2	CSVVGGGANEQFF	TGCAGCGTTGTTGGCGGGGGGGCGAATGAGCAGTTCTTC
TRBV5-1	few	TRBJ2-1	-	CASSLESVHNEQFF	TGCGCCAGCAGCTTGGAGAGCGTTCACAATGAGCAGTTCTTC
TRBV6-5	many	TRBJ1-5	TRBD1	CASSLDRYQPQHF	TGTGCCAGCAGTTTGGACAGGTATCAGCCCCAGCATTTT